This entry features one T cell receptor (beta chain) sequence. The PCR used 60 Vbeta and 13 Jbeta primers. Only in-frame clones appear in the TCRdb table, and some are missing; sequencing was by immunoSEQ multiplex PCR. The data show some 160,000 clones, with more than 80% seen just once and roughly 4% held by the top ten. The junction had 9 bases not matched to a gene; V was cut back by 4 bases and J by 5 bases. Per the germline V gene, CDR1 is SGHRS and CDR2 is YFSETQ. The CDR3 has 14 amino acids. The data are from a study of cytomegalovirus exposure and HLA in healthy donors. These donors, healthy bone marrow donors, were studied.

The J gene is TRBJ2-7, the V gene TRBV5-1; 7 nucleotides agree with TRBD2. This TCR was sampled from a woman in her thirties or forties in good health and CMV-seropositive. Specimen: PBMCs. The CDR3 nucleotides are TGCGCCAGCAGCCGAGAGGGAGGGCCCCACGAGCAGTACTTC. It is translated as CASSREGGPHEQYF.